These 27 T cell receptor beta chains came from one sample sequenced in a study of beta chain features in type 1 diabetes. The study reverse transcribed the entire isolated RNA, so it sequenced expressed TCRB transcripts. TCRdb's table, derived via immunoSEQ multiplex PCR, lists solely in-frame clones and lacks some. This table has hundreds of thousands of clones, roughly 12% appearing once. Sequenced input: naive CD4+ T cells from blood. The receptors derive from a man younger than 35 in good health.

The chain carries TRBV5-4 and TRBJ1-1, with D possibly matching TRBD1 (5 bases). The ends were cut back, 4 bases at V and 5 bases at J, with 21 bases in the middle. CDR1 SGHNT and CDR2 YYREEE come from the germline V gene (reference sequence). The CDR3 length is 16 residues. The DNA of the CDR3 is TGTGCCAGCAGCACGATTGACAGCAGCTCGTGGACTGAAGCTTTCTTT. Protein sequence: CASSTIDSSSWTEAFF.

The CDR3 here is CASSRDRSNQPQHF. The CDR3 DNA sequence: TGTGCCAGCAGTCGCGACAGGAGCAATCAGCCCCAGCATTTT. The chain is built from TRBV6-5 and TRBJ1-5; D is perhaps TRBD1 (6 bases). V lost 5 bases, J lost 1 base, and 9 bases lay in between. CDR1 MNHEY and CDR2 SVGAGI come from the germline V gene. CDR3 length: 14 residues.

The chain joins TRBV5-4 to TRBJ1-2; D possibly corresponds to TRBD1 (5 bases). Looked up from germline, CDR1 is SGHNT and CDR2 is YYREEE (reference sequence). This CDR3 is built from 14 residues. V shed 4 bases and J shed 4 bases, with 14 bases lying between them. The CDR3 bases are TGTGCCAGCAGCGGACAACAGGCCCGCTATGGCTACACCTTC. Amino acid sequence: CASSGQQARYGYTF.

The chain uses TRBV4-1 and TRBJ1-4, with TRBD1 matching 8 bases. Per the germline V gene, CDR1 is MGHRA and CDR2 is YSYEKL. The CDR3 is made up of 14 amino acids. V shed 5 bases and J 8 bases; nucleotides not matched to a gene: 7. In nucleotides, the CDR3 is TGCGCCAGCAGCATGACAGGGGTTGAGGAAAAACTGTTTTTT. It translates to CASSMTGVEEKLFF.

Only a few counts were recorded for this clone. The genes are TRBV5-1 and TRBJ1-2; D is perhaps TRBD1 (5 bases). V gave up 4 bases and J gave up 1 base, with 8 bases separating them. Germline CDR1 SGHRS, CDR2 YFSETQ. The CDR3 extends over 13 amino acids. CDR3 region: CASSPDSNYGYTF. CDR3 nucleotides: TGCGCCAGCAGCCCCGACAGTAACTATGGCTACACCTTC.

This clone was picked up a small number of times. CDR3 coding DNA: TGTGCCAGCATCTCGGCGGGTACAGATACGCAGTATTTT. Residues: CASISAGTDTQYF. V gene TRBV6-5 combines with J gene TRBJ2-3, with D maybe TRBD2 (5 bases). V gave up 7 bases and J gave up 3 bases, with 11 bases separating them. The germline gives CDR1 MNHEY, CDR2 SVGAGI. The CDR3 totals 13 residues.

This clone occurred a few times. CDR3 in amino acids: CASSPRLAGPGDTQYF. CDR3 DNA: TGTGCCAGCAGCCCCAGACTAGCGGGGCCGGGGGATACGCAGTATTTT. This rearrangement joins TRBV9 to TRBJ2-3; the match to TRBD2 covers 11 bases. The CDR3 runs 16 residues. CDR1 and CDR2 from the germline V gene are SGDLS and YYNGEE. The V segment lost 4 bases and the J segment 6 bases; nucleotides outside the gene matches: 10.

This clone was seen only a few times. The identical CDR3 is also encoded by other nucleotide sequences in the sample. J is TRBJ1-5 and V is TRBV6-5; 10 bases agree with TRBD1. CDR3 length: 16 amino acids. V dropped 0 bases and J dropped 2; count of bases not matched to a gene: 1. Germline V CDR1 and CDR2: MNHEY, SVGAGI. CDR3 region: CASSYSGTGGNQPQHF. CDR3 DNA: TGTGCCAGCAGTTACTCCGGGACAGGGGGCAATCAGCCCCAGCATTTT.

The chain carries TRBV6-1 and TRBJ2-2; 9 nucleotides agree with TRBD1. Germline V CDR1 and CDR2: MNHNS, SASEGT. This CDR3 is built from 12 residues. J was trimmed by 11 bases and V by 4 bases; bases with no gene match: 2. CDR3 sequence: CASSGDRDELFF. Written as DNA, the CDR3 is TGTGCCAGCAGTGGGGACAGGGATGAGCTGTTTTTT.

The CDR3 region has the DNA TGTGCCAGCAGCCGCGGAGGGACAGCCGCTAACTATGGCTACACCTTC. Translated: CASSRGGTAANYGYTF. This rearrangement joins TRBV7-9 to TRBJ1-2, with 7 bases aligning to TRBD1. The junction had 9 bases not matched to a gene; V was cut back by 5 bases and J by 0 bases. This CDR3 is built from 16 residues. CDR1 and CDR2 from the germline V gene are SEHNR and FQNEAQ (reference sequence).

In this sample, this clone turned up a few times. Other nucleotide sequences in the sample specify the same CDR3. The chain uses TRBV30 and TRBJ2-3; D gene ambiguous. The CDR3 loop spans 13 amino acids. V was shortened by 0 bases and J by 3 bases, with 7 bases between the two germline ends. Germline values: CDR1 GTSNPN, CDR2 SVGIG (reference sequence). The CDR3 loop reads CAWSVPGTDTQYF. The DNA of the CDR3 is TGTGCCTGGAGTGTACCCGGGACAGATACGCAGTATTTT.

CDR3 amino acids: CASIGVKNTEAFF. CDR3 sequence (DNA): TGCGCCAGCATAGGAGTCAAGAACACTGAAGCTTTCTTT. The chain has TRBV5-1 and TRBJ1-1; D remains unclear. Looked up from germline, CDR1 is SGHRS and CDR2 is YFSETQ. Trimming removed 6 bases from V and 1 base from J, with 10 bases in between. This CDR3 region has 13 residues.

J is TRBJ2-7 and V is TRBV10-3; 10 bases fit TRBD1. CDR1 is ENHRY and CDR2 is SYGVKD in the germline V gene. The V and J ends lost 5 bases and 3 bases, in that order; junction bases with no gene match: 10. The CDR3 sequence is 16 residues long. The CDR3 reads CAISSPGTGDNYEQYF. The CDR3 DNA follows: TGTGCCATCAGTTCCCCCGGGACAGGGGATAACTACGAGCAGTACTTC.

The V and J genes are TRBV4-1 and TRBJ2-7; TRBD1 matches at 10 bases. The CDR3 runs 15 residues. The V gene end was trimmed by 5 bases and the J gene end by 3 bases; junction bases not matched to a gene: 7. Germline CDR1 reads MGHRA; CDR2 reads YSYEKL. This CDR3 is CASSAPGTGVYEQYF. CDR3 sequence (DNA): TGCGCCAGCAGCGCCCCCGGGACAGGGGTCTACGAGCAGTACTTC.

This clone has more than one count but fewer than ten. The sample has other DNA sequences that encode this CDR3 too. This chain joins TRBV7-2 and TRBJ2-6; 7 bases agree with TRBD2. The germline CDR1 and CDR2 sequences are SGHTA and FQGNSA. The V gene end was trimmed by 4 bases and the J gene end by 3 bases; junction bases not matched to a gene: 0. The CDR3 sequence is 14 residues long. The CDR3 protein is CASSWGGGANVLTF. In DNA form, the CDR3 reads TGTGCCAGCAGCTGGGGGGGTGGGGCCAACGTCCTGACTTTC. The full variable domain, completed using reference TRBV7-2 and TRBJ2-6, is GAGVSQSPSNKVTEKGKDVELRCDPISGHTALYWYRQSLGQGLEFLIYFQGNSAPDKSGLPSDRFSAERTGGSVSTLTIQRTQQEDSAVYLCASSWGGGANVLTFGAGSRLTVL.

A few counts support this clone. This chain uses TRBV2 with TRBJ1-6; TRBD1 aligns across 8 bases. Germline CDR1 is SNHLY and CDR2 is FYNNEI. The CDR3 extends over 16 amino acids. The J segment lost 5 bases and the V segment lost 7 bases, leaving 10 bases of the junction unmatched. DNA of the CDR3: TGTGCCAGCACCCCGACTCGACAGGGGAATAATTCACCCCTCCACTTT. The encoded protein is CASTPTRQGNNSPLHF.

This clone was counted a few times. This chain connects TRBV28 to TRBJ2-3; D may be TRBD1 (6 bases). Trimming took off 10 bases at V and 2 bases at J, with 13 bases between the two ends. The germline V gene encodes CDR1 MDHEN and CDR2 SYDVKM. The CDR3 spans 13 residues. Here the CDR3 reads CAITGLDTDTQYF. CDR3 sequence (DNA): TGTGCCATCACAGGGTTAGACACAGATACGCAGTATTTT.

This clone occurred a few times. The rearrangement joins TRBV7-9 to TRBJ2-3; no reliable D call. The germline V and J ends were trimmed by 5 bases and 11 bases, with 17 bases remaining between them. The germline V gene encodes CDR1 SEHNR and CDR2 FQNEAQ (reference sequence). The CDR3 spans 13 residues. As DNA, the CDR3 is TGTGCCAGCAGCCCTCTGGCGGTTTTGGGGCAGTATTTT. Translated: CASSPLAVLGQYF. The whole variable domain, filled in from reference TRBV7-9 and TRBJ2-3, reads DTGVSQNPRHKITKRGQNVTFRCDPISEHNRLYWYRQTLGQGPEFLTYFQNEAQLEKSRLLSDRFSAERPKGSFSTLEIQRTEQGDSAMYLCASSPLAVLGQYFGPGTRLTVL.

This clone has just a few counts. This rearrangement joins TRBV7-2 to TRBJ2-7, with 13 positions matching TRBD2. The CDR3 length is 16 residues. Unmatched junction bases numbered 4, after V lost 3 bases and J lost 2 bases. Germline CDR1 and CDR2: SGHTA and FQGNSA. This chain's CDR3 is CASSLTSGGTPYEQYF. The CDR3 DNA is TGTGCCAGCAGCTTGACTAGCGGGGGGACACCCTACGAGCAGTACTTC. Combining the CDR3 with reference TRBV7-2 and TRBJ2-7 gives the whole variable domain GAGVSQSPSNKVTEKGKDVELRCDPISGHTALYWYRQSLGQGLEFLIYFQGNSAPDKSGLPSDRFSAERTGGSVSTLTIQRTQQEDSAVYLCASSLTSGGTPYEQYFGPGTRLTVT.

The chain couples TRBV6-5 to TRBJ2-7; D gene uncertain. CDR3 length: 15 amino acids. The germline V gene has CDR1 MNHEY and CDR2 SVGAGI. V dropped 0 bases and J dropped 6 bases, with 15 bases sitting between them. CDR3 sequence reads: CASSYSGDSLSEQYF. The CDR3, as DNA: TGTGCCAGCAGTTACTCAGGCGACTCGCTTTCCGAGCAGTACTTC.

Only a few counts were recorded for this clone. This chain uses TRBV6-6 with TRBJ2-7; D perhaps matches TRBD2 (6 bases). V dropped 5 bases and J dropped 2 bases, with 10 bases sitting between them. The CDR3 covers 13 residues. CDR1 and CDR2 (germline): MNHNY, SVGAGI (reference sequence). The CDR3 nucleotides are TGTGCCAGCAGTCCCCGGGAGACCTACGAGCAGTACTTC. Encoded protein: CASSPRETYEQYF.

The J gene is TRBJ2-6, the V gene TRBV7-2; unclear D gene. The CDR3 sequence is 15 residues long. The V end lost 5 bases, the J end lost 0 bases, and 8 bases lay between the germline ends. CDR1 is SGHTA and CDR2 is FQGNSA in the germline V gene. CDR3 DNA sequence: TGTGCCAGCAGCCGAGAGGTCTCTGGGGCCAACGTCCTGACTTTC. It specifies CASSREVSGANVLTF. The variable domain in full, completed from reference TRBV7-2 and TRBJ2-6, reads GAGVSQSPSNKVTEKGKDVELRCDPISGHTALYWYRQSLGQGLEFLIYFQGNSAPDKSGLPSDRFSAERTGGSVSTLTIQRTQQEDSAVYLCASSREVSGANVLTFGAGSRLTVL.

This clone was detected a few times. V is TRBV30 and J is TRBJ1-6; 10 bases align to TRBD1. CDR3 length: 15 amino acids. Germline-derived CDR1 and CDR2 are GTSNPN and SVGIG (reference sequence). The ends lost 0 bases at V and 9 bases at J; junction bases unmatched: 5. The CDR3: CAWSVRGQGSSPLHF. For the CDR3, the DNA is TGTGCCTGGAGTGTACGGGGACAGGGGTCTTCACCCCTCCACTTT.

The chain has TRBV13 and TRBJ2-3; maybe TRBD2 (5 bases). The ends were cut back, 1 base at V and 5 bases at J, with 10 bases in the middle. The germline CDR1 and CDR2 sequences are PRHDT and FYEKMQ (reference sequence). The CDR3 length is 14 residues. The DNA for the CDR3 is TGTGCCAGCAGCTTAGTACTAGGTGGAGATACGCAGTATTTT. Protein sequence: CASSLVLGGDTQYF.

This clone was seen a handful of times. This chain connects TRBV10-3 to TRBJ2-6, with 7 bases matching TRBD2. The germline V gene encodes CDR1 ENHRY and CDR2 SYGVKD. V shed 6 bases, J shed 0 bases, and the junction held 11 bases outside the gene matches. The CDR3 spans 18 residues. The CDR3 is CAIRGGDGASSGANVLTF. The CDR3 nucleotides read TGTGCCATCAGGGGGGGGGACGGAGCCAGCTCTGGGGCCAACGTCCTGACTTTC.

V is TRBV2 and J is TRBJ2-6, with 8 bases identical to TRBD1. The length of the CDR3 is 17 residues. J lost 0 bases, V lost 5 bases, and 6 bases had no gene match. CDR1 is SNHLY and CDR2 is FYNNEI in the germline V gene. The CDR3 nucleotides read TGTGCCAGCAGTTTAAGGACAGGGAGCTCTGGGGCCAACGTCCTGACTTTC. It specifies CASSLRTGSSGANVLTF.

The rearrangement uses TRBV11-2 and TRBJ1-1, with D possibly matching TRBD1 (5 bases). The CDR3 runs to 15 residues. The germline V gene encodes CDR1 SGHAT and CDR2 FQNNGV. V lost 5 bases, J lost 3 bases, and 16 bases lay in between. In nucleotides, the CDR3 is TGTGCCAGCAGCCCCCGCCCAGGGCTCCACACTGAAGCTTTCTTT. Translated, it gives CASSPRPGLHTEAFF.